The sequence of this T cell receptor (beta chain) was determined in a study of technical replicates of blood from a handful of donors (dated by TCRdb to the late 2010s). From the cysteine through the phenylalanine, the CDR3 covers 13 amino acids. Only CDR3 DNA remains: 39 bases, in frame from the first base. V lost 3 bases and J lost 8 bases; the stretch between them is 13 bases long. The germline V gene specifies MNHNS as CDR1 and SASEGT as CDR2. The receptor library was made with the immunoSEQ multiplex PCR assay. Not all clones reach the TCRdb copy of this immuneACCESS table, which keeps in-frame sequences only. Checked studies attribute under half of the gap to unresolved V genes and leave the rest unexplained. The sample records fewer than 85,000 clones, roughly 94% of which are singletons. Of the sample, 0.25% is held by the ten largest clones. About this clone: The antigen it binds to is not known. The input lacks base qualities; no much larger clone sits a single base away.

The TCR was taken from a human donor in good health. The chain couples TRBV6-1 to TRBJ1-2; 5 matching bases give a weak D call of TRBD1. The sequencing input was T cells isolated from PBMCs. The DNA sequence follows: TGTGCCAGCAGTGACCAAGGGGTTCAGGGCTACACCTTC. This sequence encodes CASSDQGVQGYTF.